Following are 2 T cell receptor beta chains from one sample sequenced in a study of cytomegalovirus exposure and HLA in healthy donors. 60 Vbeta and 13 Jbeta primers were used in PCR. Data came from immunoSEQ multiplex PCR; TCRdb stores just in-frame clones and leaves some out. The data contain approximately 280,000 clones, 86% of them seen just once; the ten biggest clones take up less than 4.5%. The sample consisted of PBMCs. The receptors stem from a middle-aged man in good health and CMV-seropositive.

The CDR3 DNA sequence: TGTGCCAGCAGTTTAACCCCATCACAGGCCACAGATACGCAGTATTTT. Its translation: CASSLTPSQATDTQYF. The V gene is TRBV27, the J gene TRBJ2-3; TRBD1 is a possible D gene (5 bases). Germline V gene lookup returns CDR1 MNHEY and CDR2 SMNVEV (reference sequence). CDR3 size: 16 residues. V was cut by 2 bases and J by 2 bases, with 14 bases left in between.

This clone showed up just once. J is TRBJ1-5 and V is TRBV6-6; D might be TRBD1 (5 bases). The CDR3 sequence is 14 residues long. The V end lost 5 bases, the J end lost 3 bases, and 11 bases lay between the germline ends. The germline gives CDR1 MNHNY, CDR2 SVGAGI (reference sequence). CDR3 loop: CASSPRQPNQPQHF. For the CDR3, the DNA is TGTGCCAGCAGTCCGCGACAGCCCAATCAGCCCCAGCATTTT.